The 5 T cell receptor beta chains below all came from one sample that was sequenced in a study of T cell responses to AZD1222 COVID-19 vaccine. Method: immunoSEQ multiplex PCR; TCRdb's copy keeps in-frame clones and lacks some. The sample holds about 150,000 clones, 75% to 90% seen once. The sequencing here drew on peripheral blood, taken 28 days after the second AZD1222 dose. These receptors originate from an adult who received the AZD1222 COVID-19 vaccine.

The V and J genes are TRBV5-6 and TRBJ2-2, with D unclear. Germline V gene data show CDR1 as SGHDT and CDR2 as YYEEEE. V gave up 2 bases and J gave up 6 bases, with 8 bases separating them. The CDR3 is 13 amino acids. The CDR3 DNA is TGTGCCAGCAGCTTAGCTTTGCCCGGGGAGCTGTTTTTT. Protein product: CASSLALPGELFF.

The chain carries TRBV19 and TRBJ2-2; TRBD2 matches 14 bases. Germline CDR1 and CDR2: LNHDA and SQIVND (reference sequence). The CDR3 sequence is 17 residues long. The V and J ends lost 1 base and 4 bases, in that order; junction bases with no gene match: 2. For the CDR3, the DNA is TGTGCCAGTAGTATAGGGACTAGCGGGAGGACCACCGGGGAGCTGTTTTTT. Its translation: CASSIGTSGRTTGELFF.

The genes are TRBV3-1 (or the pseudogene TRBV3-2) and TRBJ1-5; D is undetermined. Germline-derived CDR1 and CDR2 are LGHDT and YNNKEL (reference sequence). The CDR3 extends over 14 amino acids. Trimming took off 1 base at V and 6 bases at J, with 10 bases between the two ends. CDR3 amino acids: CASSQGVAGQPQHF. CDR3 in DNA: TGTGCCAGCAGCCAAGGTGTTGCAGGTCAGCCCCAGCATTTT.

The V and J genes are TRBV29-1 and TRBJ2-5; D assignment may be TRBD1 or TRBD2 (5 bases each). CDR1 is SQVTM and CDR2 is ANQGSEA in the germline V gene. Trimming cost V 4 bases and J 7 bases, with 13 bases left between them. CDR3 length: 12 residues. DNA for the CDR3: TGCAGCGTTGGGGACCTCGGAGGGACCCAGTACTTC. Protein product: CSVGDLGGTQYF.

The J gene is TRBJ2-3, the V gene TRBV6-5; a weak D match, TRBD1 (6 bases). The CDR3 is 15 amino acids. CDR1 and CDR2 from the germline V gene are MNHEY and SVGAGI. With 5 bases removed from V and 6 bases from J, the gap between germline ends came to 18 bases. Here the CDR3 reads CASSTGEGGTDTQYF. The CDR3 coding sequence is TGTGCCAGCAGTACAGGAGAAGGGGGTACGGATACGCAGTATTTT.